This T cell receptor (beta chain) was identified in a study of blood T cells in healthy people across ages. Next came a second PCR, run for about 7 to 12 cycles, which used a sample-barcoded 5' primer along with a J-beta primer mix. MiXCR, run by TCRdb on the 5' RACE reads, gives a single entry per CDR3 protein. The table shows hundreds of thousands of distinct CDR3 sequences, with 46% occurring only once. This clonotype showed up just once. Its antigen is undetermined. The germline V gene encodes CDR1 SNHLY and CDR2 FYNNEI. The CDR3 is 13 amino acids. Trimming pared 5 bases from V and 6 bases from J, leaving 14 bases between. Study-wide findings and caveats: The recorded TCR beta diversity per million T cells decreased in a roughly linear manner with age.

Each donor's blood draw was 7.5 to 10 milliliters of peripheral blood. No fewer than 7 million PBMCs went into each sample. Sample: blood. The sequence came from an elderly man in good health. The chain has TRBV2 and TRBJ2-7; no definite D call. The CDR3 loop reads CASSQTERSEQYF. CDR3 coding DNA: TGTGCCAGCAGTCAAACGGAGAGGAGCGAGCAGTACTTC.